The 27 T cell receptor beta chains in this list originate from one sample, sequenced in a study. Tregs were sorted as CD4+CD25+CD127-/low cells. TRBV12-4/TRBJ1-2 clonotypes were amplified with adaptor-ligated barcode primers. Via MiXCR, TCRdb re-called the multiplex PCR reads, giving one row per CDR3 protein. The sample lists some 1,200 distinct CDR3 sequences, 20% seen once, with 6.5% in the top ten. The material sequenced was Tregs sorted from blood. These TCRs come from a female donor with breast cancer.

This clonotype is classed as large (0.1 to 1%). The chain combines TRBV12-3 or TRBV12-4 with TRBJ1-2; no clear D. V shed 4 bases and J shed 4 bases, with 13 bases lying between them. The CDR3 is made up of 14 amino acids. CDR3 sequence reads: CASSSQGTAYGYTF. DNA for the CDR3: TGTGCCAGCAGTTCACAAGGCACCGCCTATGGCTACACCTTC.

This clonotype is large by share. The genes are TRBV12-3 or TRBV12-4 and TRBJ1-2; D call uncertain. V lost 1 base, J lost 8 bases, and 5 bases lay in between. The CDR3 extends over 11 amino acids. The CDR3 reads CASSLGIGYTF. In DNA form, the CDR3 reads TGTGCCAGCAGTTTAGGCATCGGCTACACCTTC.

This clonotype is deemed medium-sized. J is TRBJ1-2 and V is TRBV12-3 or TRBV12-4; D gene unclear. V lost 1 base to trimming and J lost 9 bases, with 9 bases between them. This CDR3 region has 12 residues. The CDR3 loop reads CASSLGELSYTF. Here the CDR3 DNA reads TGTGCCAGCAGTTTAGGAGAGCTGAGCTACACCTTC.

This clonotype is large by share. The rearrangement links TRBV12-3 or TRBV12-4 to TRBJ1-2; weak D call: TRBD1 (5 bases). The germline V and J ends were trimmed by 5 bases and 4 bases, with 11 bases remaining between them. This CDR3 is 13 amino acids long. CDR3 loop: CASSPTGTYGYTF. The CDR3 coding sequence is TGTGCCAGCAGTCCAACCGGGACCTATGGCTACACCTTC.

By frequency in the sample, this clonotype is large (0.1 to 1%). The chain links TRBV12-3 or TRBV12-4 to TRBJ1-2; unclear D gene. The CDR3 has 13 amino acids. Between the trimmed V and J ends, which lost 4 bases and 4 bases, there was a span of 10 bases. CDR3 DNA: TGTGCCAGCAGTTCCCAGGTCGTCTATGGCTACACCTTC. Its protein product is CASSSQVVYGYTF.

This clonotype is termed medium-sized (0.01 to 0.1%). This chain connects TRBV12-3 or TRBV12-4 to TRBJ1-2, with a weak D call TRBD1 (5 bases). V lost 3 bases and J 7 bases, leaving 12 bases between the germline ends. The CDR3 extends over 13 amino acids. This CDR3 reads CASSFQGAGGYTF. The CDR3, as DNA: TGTGCCAGCAGTTTCCAAGGGGCAGGTGGCTACACCTTC.

The V gene is TRBV12-3 or TRBV12-4, the J gene TRBJ1-2; no firm D call. Between the trimmed V and J ends, which lost 3 bases and 3 bases, there was a span of 11 bases. There are 14 residues in the CDR3. The CDR3, as DNA: TGTGCCAGCAGTTTCCGGAGGGTCGACTATGGCTACACCTTC. Encoded protein: CASSFRRVDYGYTF.

This clonotype is medium-sized within its sample. V gene TRBV12-3 or TRBV12-4 combines with J gene TRBJ1-2; D call uncertain. The CDR3 has 18 residues. V lost 2 bases, J lost 4 bases, and 23 bases lay in between. Here the CDR3 reads CASSLFYIQAGPFYGYTF. The CDR3 nucleotides read TGTGCCAGCAGTTTATTTTATATTCAGGCCGGCCCCTTCTATGGCTACACCTTC.

The chain joins TRBV12-3 or TRBV12-4 to TRBJ1-2; TRBD1 matches 9 bases. The CDR3 is made up of 13 amino acids. V trimming: 6 bases; J trimming: 4 bases; junction bases outside the gene matches: 3. Here the CDR3 reads CASSQGQGYGYTF. In DNA, the CDR3 is TGTGCCAGCAGCCAGGGACAGGGCTATGGCTACACCTTC.

The rearrangement joins TRBV12-3 or TRBV12-4 to TRBJ1-2; the match to TRBD1 covers 7 bases. Unmatched junction bases numbered 8, after V lost 7 bases and J lost 0 bases. The CDR3 runs to 15 residues. CDR3 amino acids: CASILLTGSNYGYTF. CDR3 in DNA: TGTGCCAGCATCCTTCTGACAGGGTCTAACTATGGCTACACCTTC.

This clonotype is termed large. The chain recombines TRBV12-3 or TRBV12-4 with TRBJ1-2; 9 positions match TRBD1. The CDR3 totals 14 residues. The V and J ends lost 6 bases and 8 bases, in that order; junction bases with no gene match: 10. The CDR3 sequence is CASSNPGQGSGYTF. For the CDR3, the DNA is TGTGCCAGCAGCAACCCGGGACAGGGATCGGGCTACACCTTC.

This clonotype was counted a few times. J is TRBJ1-2 and V is TRBV12-3 or TRBV12-4; D might be TRBD1 (6 bases). The CDR3 consists of 13 residues. Deletions cut 7 bases from V and 4 bases from J, with 13 bases between. The CDR3 bases are TGTGCCAGCATCGGGACAAGGGGCTATGGCTACACCTTC. Its protein is CASIGTRGYGYTF.

By proportion, this clonotype is medium-sized. The chain carries TRBV12-3 or TRBV12-4 and TRBJ1-2; D perhaps matches TRBD1 (5 bases). V was trimmed by 3 bases and J by 3 bases, leaving 14 bases between them. CDR3 length equals 15 residues. CDR3 protein: CASSFNRIGDYGYTF. In nucleotides, the CDR3 is TGTGCCAGCAGTTTTAACAGGATCGGGGACTATGGCTACACCTTC.

By its share, this clonotype is medium-sized. V gene TRBV12-3 or TRBV12-4 combines with J gene TRBJ1-2, with D perhaps matching TRBD1 (5 bases). The CDR3 length is 13 residues. Trimming took off 0 bases at V and 4 bases at J, with 6 bases between the two ends. CDR3 protein: CASSLAGPYGYTF. The CDR3 DNA reads TGTGCCAGCAGTTTAGCGGGACCCTATGGCTACACCTTC.

This clonotype is labeled medium-sized. The rearrangement joins TRBV12-3 or TRBV12-4 to TRBJ1-2, with D uncertain. This CDR3 comprises 14 residues. Trimming stripped 6 bases from V and 8 bases from J, with 19 bases between. The CDR3 protein is CASRSVSGVNGYTF. The CDR3 region has the DNA TGTGCCAGCAGATCGGTGTCCGGGGTAAACGGCTACACCTTC.

This clonotype was picked up one time. This sequence joins TRBV12-3 or TRBV12-4 and TRBJ1-2; D remains unclear. This CDR3 comprises 14 residues. The V gene lost 6 bases and the J gene lost 3 bases, with 14 bases spanning the gap. CDR3 coding DNA: TGTGCCAGCAGGAGGACCGCGCAATACTATGGCTACACCTTC. Encoded protein: CASRRTAQYYGYTF.

The chain has TRBV12-3 or TRBV12-4 and TRBJ1-2, with 10 bases that match TRBD1. The CDR3 runs to 15 residues. The ends lost 6 bases at V and 4 bases at J; junction bases unmatched: 8. CDR3 loop: CASSPDRDRGYGYTF. CDR3 sequence (DNA): TGTGCCAGCAGCCCCGACCGGGACAGGGGCTATGGCTACACCTTC.

This clonotype occurred many times. This rearrangement joins TRBV12-3 or TRBV12-4 to TRBJ1-2; 7 positions match TRBD1. The CDR3 is 13 amino acids. V trimming: 5 bases; J trimming: 3 bases; junction bases outside the gene matches: 3. The DNA of the CDR3 is TGTGCCAGCAGTCGAGACAGGGACTATGGCTACACCTTC. This translates into CASSRDRDYGYTF.

This chain joins TRBV12-3 or TRBV12-4 and TRBJ1-2; D is unclear. CDR3 length: 13 amino acids. Trimming removed 0 bases at V and 4 bases at J, with 6 bases between. The CDR3 DNA sequence: TGTGCCAGCAGTTTAGCTGGAGGCTATGGCTACACCTTC. Residues: CASSLAGGYGYTF.

This chain links TRBV12-3 or TRBV12-4 with TRBJ1-2; D not certain. This CDR3 region has 13 residues. Trimming removed 3 bases at V and 8 bases at J, with 13 bases between. The CDR3 protein is CASSFQDGRGYTF. The CDR3 region has the DNA TGTGCCAGCAGTTTTCAGGATGGGAGAGGCTACACCTTC.

In its sample, this clonotype ranks as medium-sized. The rearrangement uses TRBV12-3 or TRBV12-4 and TRBJ1-2; no clear D. The CDR3 is 13 amino acids. The V and J ends lost 6 bases and 6 bases respectively, with 14 bases between them. In DNA form, the CDR3 reads TGTGCCAGCAGCCTACACGGACGCGATGGCTACACCTTC. This codes for CASSLHGRDGYTF.

This clonotype was recorded a few times. CDR3 DNA: TGTGCCAGCAGTTTTAGGGTCGGCTACACCTTC. It yields the protein CASSFRVGYTF. The chain is built from TRBV12-3 or TRBV12-4 and TRBJ1-2, with D hard to call. The germline V and J ends were trimmed by 3 bases and 8 bases, with 7 bases remaining between them. The CDR3 covers 11 residues.

The chain carries TRBV12-3 or TRBV12-4 and TRBJ1-2; D is perhaps TRBD1 (6 bases). Between the trimmed V and J ends, which lost 2 bases and 7 bases, there was a span of 11 bases. CDR3 length: 13 amino acids. The CDR3 nucleotides are TGTGCCAGCAGTTTACGCGCAGGGGCTGGCTACACCTTC. The encoded protein is CASSLRAGAGYTF.

This clonotype is labeled as large (0.1 to 1%). The chain joins TRBV12-3 or TRBV12-4 to TRBJ1-2; D is undetermined. The CDR3 is 14 amino acids. Trimming pared 2 bases from V and 2 bases from J, leaving 9 bases between. Written as DNA, the CDR3 is TGTGCCAGCAGTTTAAGGAAGCGAAACTATGGCTACACCTTC. Translation: CASSLRKRNYGYTF.

This chain connects TRBV12-3 or TRBV12-4 to TRBJ1-2; maybe TRBD1 (6 bases). The CDR3 is made up of 12 amino acids. The V end lost 3 bases, the J end lost 6 bases, and 8 bases lay between the germline ends. CDR3 protein: CASSLAGDGYTF. The CDR3 nucleotides read TGTGCCAGCAGTTTGGCAGGGGATGGCTACACCTTC.

This clonotype is large within its sample. The chain joins TRBV12-3 or TRBV12-4 to TRBJ1-2, with D possibly TRBD1 on 5 matching bases. The length of the CDR3 is 13 residues. The ends were cut back, 6 bases at V and 7 bases at J, with 15 bases in the middle. Here the CDR3 reads CASRDLAGFGYTF. The CDR3 DNA sequence: TGTGCCAGCAGGGACCTTGCAGGGTTTGGCTACACCTTC.

In its sample, this clonotype ranks as large. The chain combines TRBV12-3 or TRBV12-4 with TRBJ1-2; D unclear. Trimming took 1 base from V and 0 from J, leaving 6 bases between them. The CDR3 covers 14 residues. As DNA, the CDR3 is TGTGCCAGCAGTTTAGGCCATCCTAACTATGGCTACACCTTC. This encodes CASSLGHPNYGYTF.